The sequence of this T cell receptor beta chain was determined in a study of blood T cell repertoires in COVID-19. Overall study context: Material from acute and convalescent COVID-19 was sourced from the United States, Italy and Spain. Nucleic acid was either cDNA or gDNA, and it came from T cells, B-cell-depleted T cells, or PBMCs.

Germline-derived CDR1 and CDR2 are SGHAT and FQNNGV. The V segment lost 6 bases and the J segment 4 bases; nucleotides outside the gene matches: 3. The CDR3 contains 13 residues. How the authors handled the data: Researchers report that nucleated cell counts were estimated from reference gene primer amplification. Some clones are missing from TCRdb's copy, which holds only in-frame ones; the method was immunoSEQ multiplex PCR. D and trimming come from the DNA, and the V and J calls and clone size come from that table. The data contain more than 75,000 clones, 80% to 85% of them singletons. The receptor's source is a woman over 75 with active or convalescent COVID-19. Sequencing was performed on peripheral blood. The chain joins TRBV11-2 to TRBJ1-2; 9 bases fit TRBD1. CDR3 loop: CASSRDRAYGYTF. In nucleotides, the CDR3 is TGTGCCAGCAGTCGGGACAGGGCCTATGGCTACACCTTC.